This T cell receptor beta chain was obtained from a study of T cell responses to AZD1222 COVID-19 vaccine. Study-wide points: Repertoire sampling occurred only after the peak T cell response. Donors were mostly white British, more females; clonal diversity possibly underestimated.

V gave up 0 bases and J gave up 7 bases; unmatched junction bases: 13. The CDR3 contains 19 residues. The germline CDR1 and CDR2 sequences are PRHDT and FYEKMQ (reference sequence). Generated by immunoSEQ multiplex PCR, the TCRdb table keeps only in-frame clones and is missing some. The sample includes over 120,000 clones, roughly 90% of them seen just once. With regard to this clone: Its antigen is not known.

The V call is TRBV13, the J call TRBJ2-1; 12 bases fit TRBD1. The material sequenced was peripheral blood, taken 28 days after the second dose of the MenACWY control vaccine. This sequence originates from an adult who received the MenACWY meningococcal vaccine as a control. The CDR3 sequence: CASSLGGGQGAPSWNEQFF. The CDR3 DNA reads TGTGCCAGCAGCTTAGGAGGGGGACAGGGGGCCCCTTCTTGGAATGAGCAGTTCTTC.